This T cell receptor (beta chain) was documented in a study of spatial heterogeneity in lung cancer. Study information: Each time, sequencing found more beta-chain sequences than alpha-chain sequences. Points from the study as a whole: Beta chains had 13% to 15% coverage of tumor T cells, and alpha chains had 6% to 7%. Expanded alpha and beta TCR counts within tumors tracked tumor mutation counts. Ubiquitous and regional expanded TCR counts correlated with ubiquitous and regional nonsynonymous mutations, respectively.

CDR1 is SGHVS, CDR2 FQNEAQ, per germline. The CDR3 runs 17 residues. Trimming took 4 bases from V and 0 from J, leaving 16 bases between them. Time point meaning: sample taken at primary tumor resection. Whole RNA, which was extracted from tumor, nontumor lung tissue or frozen PBMC, was sequenced without any cell sorting. This clonotype rates as medium-sized. The antigen remains undetermined. TCRdb processed the 5' RACE reads anew with MiXCR; each CDR3 protein has one entry. The sample contains some 5,000 distinct CDR3 sequences, around 15% of which appear only once. The chain links TRBV7-8 to TRBJ1-3; possibly TRBD1 for D (5 bases). The TCR was taken from a female donor with early-stage non-small cell lung cancer. The sequenced sample was lung tumor tissue, obtained at surgery. This CDR3 is CASSSRAGRVSGNTIYF. The CDR3 region has the DNA TGTGCCAGCAGCTCAAGAGCGGGCAGGGTCTCTGGAAACACCATATATTTT.